These 10 T cell receptor beta chains were sequenced from one sample in a study of T cells in Graves' hyperthyroidism and ophthalmopathy. What was amplified from RNA transcripts were TCR beta CDR3 regions. Researchers ran a first-round RT-PCR on the TCR CDR3 using the HTBI primer set. A single record per CDR3 protein comes from TCRdb applying MiXCR to the multiplex PCR reads. The data hold approximately 430,000 distinct CDR3 sequences, with around 14% observed a single time. Sequenced input: blood. Source of these receptors: a woman in her late teens or twenties with Graves' hyperthyroidism.

This clonotype was seen at least ten times. The chain combines TRBV6-2 or TRBV6-3 with TRBJ1-1, with D unclear. The V end lost 5 bases, the J end lost 1 base, and 8 bases lay between the germline ends. The germline V gene has CDR1 MNHEY and CDR2 SVGEGT. This CDR3 region has 13 residues. For the CDR3, the DNA is TGTGCCAGCAGTATCAAACCGAACACTGAAGCTTTCTTT. Amino acids: CASSIKPNTEAFF.

At least ten counts were recorded for this clonotype. This chain links TRBV3-1 with TRBJ2-2, with D perhaps matching TRBD1 or TRBD2 (5 bases each). With 4 bases removed from V and 1 base from J, the gap between germline ends came to 10 bases. The CDR3 consists of 15 residues. The germline CDR1 and CDR2 sequences are LGHDT and YNNKEL (reference sequence). The CDR3 sequence is CASSPRDRNTGELFF. For the CDR3, the DNA is TGTGCCAGCAGCCCTAGGGACCGGAACACCGGGGAGCTGTTTTTT.

This clonotype was recorded a few times. This chain uses TRBV5-1 with TRBJ2-1; the match to TRBD2 covers 13 bases. The germline V gene has CDR1 SGHRS and CDR2 YFSETQ. CDR3 length: 15 residues. V gave up 2 bases and J gave up 9 bases; unmatched junction bases: 5. The CDR3 DNA reads TGCGCCAGCAGCTTACTGACTAGCGGGGGGCTTGAGCAGTTCTTC. Protein: CASSLLTSGGLEQFF. The complete variable domain, with remaining parts taken from reference TRBV5-1 and TRBJ2-1, reads KAGVTQTPRYLIKTRGQQVTLSCSPISGHRSVSWYQQTPGQGLQFLFEYFSETQRNKGNFPGRFSGRQFSNSRSEMNVSTLELGDSALYLCASSLLTSGGLEQFFGPGTRLTVL.

The sample holds many counts of this clonotype. This chain's CDR3 is CATSLLRRDTEAFF. The CDR3 nucleotides are TGTGCCACCAGCCTTCTTCGGAGGGACACTGAAGCTTTCTTT. The V and J genes are TRBV2 and TRBJ1-1, with D uncertain. The CDR3 loop spans 14 amino acids. Looked up from germline, CDR1 is SNHLY and CDR2 is FYNNEI. The ends were cut back, 10 bases at V and 3 bases at J, with 18 bases in the middle.

Only a few counts were recorded for this clonotype. The gene calls are TRBV19 and TRBJ2-3, with D possibly matching TRBD1 (5 bases). Looked up from germline, CDR1 is LNHDA and CDR2 is SQIVND (reference sequence). Trimming cost V 6 bases and J 6 bases, with 19 bases left between them. There are 15 residues in the CDR3. CDR3 amino acids: CASSHNLGVGDTQYF. In nucleotides, the CDR3 is TGTGCCAGTAGCCACAATTTAGGGGTGGGGGATACGCAGTATTTT.

The chain employs TRBV29-1 and TRBJ2-7; D is possibly TRBD1 (6 bases). The V end was cut by 6 bases, the J end by 3 bases, with 12 bases between. In germline, CDR1 is SQVTM, CDR2 ANQGSEA. The CDR3 spans 12 residues. Here the CDR3 reads CSVEQGNYEQYF. The CDR3 DNA is TGCAGCGTGGAACAGGGAAACTACGAGCAGTACTTC.

This clonotype has a count of ten or more. The rearrangement uses TRBV7-8 and TRBJ1-2; no firm D call. Germline CDR1 is SGHVS and CDR2 is FQNEAQ. The V gene lost 3 bases and the J gene lost 8 bases, with 13 bases spanning the gap. There are 13 residues in the CDR3. CDR3 nucleotide sequence: TGTGCCAGCAGCTTTACAGATATGGGAGGCTACACCTTC. This gives the protein CASSFTDMGGYTF. The whole variable domain, remainder taken from reference TRBV7-8 and TRBJ1-2, is GAGVSQSPRYKVAKRGQDVALRCDPISGHVSLFWYQQALGQGPEFLTYFQNEAQLDKSGLPSDRFFAERPEGSVSTLKIQRTQQEDSAVYLCASSFTDMGGYTFGSGTRLTVV.

This clonotype was recorded many times. This chain joins TRBV11-2 and TRBJ1-1; D gene ambiguous. The CDR3 spans 12 residues. The germline gives CDR1 SGHAT, CDR2 FQNNGV. Trimming stripped 6 bases from V and 4 bases from J, with 9 bases between. The CDR3 spells CASRSWSTEAFF. In nucleotides, the CDR3 is TGTGCCAGCAGGAGTTGGAGCACTGAAGCTTTCTTT.

This clonotype was picked up many times. The chain combines TRBV2 with TRBJ1-2, with TRBD1 identical over 12 bases. Germline V CDR1 and CDR2: SNHLY, FYNNEI. The V gene end was trimmed by 6 bases and the J gene end by 7 bases; junction bases not matched to a gene: 9. The CDR3 length is 15 residues. The CDR3 DNA sequence: TGTGCCAGCAGCCTAGGGGGACAGGGGGCTTTTGGCTACACCTTC. Its translation: CASSLGGQGAFGYTF.

This clonotype has ten or more counts. This sequence joins TRBV5-5 and TRBJ2-1; 8 bases fit TRBD2. Germline loops: CDR1 SGHKS, CDR2 YYEKEE (reference sequence). V gave up 0 bases and J gave up 8 bases; unmatched junction bases: 7. The CDR3 spans 15 residues. The CDR3 nucleotides read TGTGCCAGCAGCTTGGTCCGGACTAGCTTCTATGAGCAGTTCTTC. Encoded protein: CASSLVRTSFYEQFF.